This T cell receptor beta chain derives from a study of control samples from healthy donors and cancer patients. This clone was seen just once. The CDR3 has 17 residues. Germline assignment: CDR1 MGHRA and CDR2 YSYEKL. J was trimmed by 3 bases and V by 1 base; bases with no gene match: 6. Profiling relied on immunoSEQ multiplex PCR, and the TCRdb table lists in-frame clones only, not all of them. This table has 150,000 to 200,000 clones, around 88% appearing once. Sequences were obtained from blood. The genes are TRBV4-1 and TRBJ2-4; 10 nucleotides agree with TRBD1. The source of this sequence is a man between 18 and 35 years old in good health. CDR3 loop: CASSQGRTGGFKNIQYF. The CDR3, as DNA: TGCGCCAGCAGCCAAGGGCGGACAGGGGGGTTCAAAAACATTCAGTACTTC.